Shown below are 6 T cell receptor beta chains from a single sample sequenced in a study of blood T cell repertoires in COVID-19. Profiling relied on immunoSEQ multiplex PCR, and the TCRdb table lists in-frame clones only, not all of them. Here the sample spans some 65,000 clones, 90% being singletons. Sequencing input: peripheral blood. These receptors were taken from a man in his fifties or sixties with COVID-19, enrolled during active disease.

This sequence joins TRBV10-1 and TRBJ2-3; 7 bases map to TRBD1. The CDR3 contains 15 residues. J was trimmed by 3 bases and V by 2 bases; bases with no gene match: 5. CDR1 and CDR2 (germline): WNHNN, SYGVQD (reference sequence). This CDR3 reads CASSETTGVTDTQYF. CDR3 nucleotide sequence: TGCGCCAGCAGTGAGACCACAGGGGTAACAGATACGCAGTATTTT.

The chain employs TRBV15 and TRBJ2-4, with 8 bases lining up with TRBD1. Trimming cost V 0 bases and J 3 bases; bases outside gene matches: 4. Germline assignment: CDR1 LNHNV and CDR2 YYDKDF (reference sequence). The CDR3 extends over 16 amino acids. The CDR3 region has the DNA TGTGCCACCAGCAGAGAACAGGGGGGAGGCAAAAACATTCAGTACTTC. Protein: CATSREQGGGKNIQYF.

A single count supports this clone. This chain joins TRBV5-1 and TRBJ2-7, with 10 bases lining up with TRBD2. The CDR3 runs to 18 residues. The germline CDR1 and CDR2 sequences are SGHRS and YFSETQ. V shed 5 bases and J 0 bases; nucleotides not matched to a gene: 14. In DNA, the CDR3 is TGCGCCAGCAGTGGCGCTAGCGGGGGAAAGGTGGTCTCCTACGAGCAGTACTTC. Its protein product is CASSGASGGKVVSYEQYF. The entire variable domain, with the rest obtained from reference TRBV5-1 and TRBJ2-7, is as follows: KAGVTQTPRYLIKTRGQQVTLSCSPISGHRSVSWYQQTPGQGLQFLFEYFSETQRNKGNFPGRFSGRQFSNSRSEMNVSTLELGDSALYLCASSGASGGKVVSYEQYFGPGTRLTVT.

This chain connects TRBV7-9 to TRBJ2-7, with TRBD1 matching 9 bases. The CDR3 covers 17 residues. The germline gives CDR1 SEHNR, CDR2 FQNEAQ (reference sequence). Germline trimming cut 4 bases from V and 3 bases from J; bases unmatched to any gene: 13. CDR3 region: CASSSRNRGLKGYEQYF. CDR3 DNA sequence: TGTGCCAGCAGCTCCCGAAACAGGGGGCTAAAAGGCTACGAGCAGTACTTC. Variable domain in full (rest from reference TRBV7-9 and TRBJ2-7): DTGVSQNPRHKITKRGQNVTFRCDPISEHNRLYWYRQTLGQGPEFLTYFQNEAQLEKSRLLSDRFSAERPKGSFSTLEIQRTEQGDSAMYLCASSSRNRGLKGYEQYFGPGTRLTVT.

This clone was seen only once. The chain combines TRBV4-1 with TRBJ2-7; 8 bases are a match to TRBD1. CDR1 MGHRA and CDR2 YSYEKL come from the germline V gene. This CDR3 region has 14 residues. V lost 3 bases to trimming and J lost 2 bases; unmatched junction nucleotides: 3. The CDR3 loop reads CASSQRTGTYEQYF. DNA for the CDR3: TGCGCCAGCAGCCAGAGGACAGGGACCTACGAGCAGTACTTC.

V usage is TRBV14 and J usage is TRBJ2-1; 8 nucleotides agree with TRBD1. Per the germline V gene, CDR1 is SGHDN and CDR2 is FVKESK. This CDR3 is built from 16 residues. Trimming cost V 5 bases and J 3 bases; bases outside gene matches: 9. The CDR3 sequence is CASSRGFGQGYNEQFF. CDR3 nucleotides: TGTGCCAGCAGCAGGGGGTTCGGACAGGGCTACAATGAGCAGTTCTTC.